This entry lists 17 T cell receptor beta chains sequenced from one sample in a study of blood T cell repertoires in COVID-19. Here immunoSEQ multiplex PCR was the method, and the copy in TCRdb shows in-frame clones only, minus some. The sample holds about 240,000 clones, about nine tenths seen once. Material for sequencing was PBMCs or T cells enriched from blood (not recorded which). The origin of the receptors is a woman aged 30 to 39 with acute COVID-19.

The chain joins TRBV9 to TRBJ2-5; TRBD2 agrees at 7 bases. CDR1 is SGDLS, CDR2 YYNGEE, per germline. Trimming removed 0 bases from V and 5 bases from J; junction bases left unmatched: 7. This CDR3 has 15 amino acids. The CDR3 region has the DNA TGTGCCAGCAGCGTAGGGGACGAACTAGCGGAGACCCAGTACTTC. Protein product: CASSVGDELAETQYF.

This chain connects TRBV6-5 to TRBJ1-1, with D maybe TRBD1 (5 bases). V lost 9 bases to trimming and J lost 6 bases, with 20 bases between them. Germline V lookup: CDR1 MNHEY, CDR2 SVGAGI. This CDR3 has 14 residues. The CDR3 protein is CASATVRFGAEAFF. Written as DNA, the CDR3 is TGTGCCAGTGCGACAGTACGGTTTGGAGCTGAAGCTTTCTTT.

This clone was found once. The chain couples TRBV19 to TRBJ2-2, with D perhaps matching TRBD1 (6 bases). The CDR3 is 18 residues long. The V end lost 3 bases, the J end lost 3 bases, and 20 bases lay between the germline ends. Germline CDR1 LNHDA, CDR2 SQIVND (reference sequence). The CDR3, as DNA: TGTGCCAGTAGTATTTCATCAGGGTACGGGACATACACCGGGGAGCTGTTTTTT. As protein: CASSISSGYGTYTGELFF.

The rearrangement uses TRBV6-5 and TRBJ2-1, with D perhaps TRBD1 (6 bases). In germline, CDR1 is MNHEY, CDR2 SVGAGI. CDR3 length: 13 residues. The V and J ends lost 8 bases and 6 bases respectively, with 14 bases between them. For the CDR3, the DNA is TGTGCCAGCGGCCGAAACAGGGTCAATGAGCAGTTCTTC. Translated, it gives CASGRNRVNEQFF.

The gene calls are TRBV18 and TRBJ1-1, with TRBD1 identical over 7 bases. Germline V CDR1 and CDR2: KGHSH, LQKENI. V dropped 5 bases and J dropped 4; count of bases not matched to a gene: 10. The CDR3 is made up of 15 amino acids. In DNA form, the CDR3 reads TGTGCCAGCTCAGGAGGGGCACAGGGGAGCACTGAAGCTTTCTTT. Translated, it gives CASSGGAQGSTEAFF.

The V and J genes are TRBV4-1 and TRBJ1-1, with 7 bases that match TRBD1. The V gene's germline CDR1 is MGHRA and CDR2 YSYEKL. Germline trimming cut 0 bases from V and 0 bases from J; bases unmatched to any gene: 7. This CDR3 contains 17 residues. This CDR3 reads CASSQDLGTEMNTEAFF. The CDR3 bases are TGCGCCAGCAGCCAAGATCTTGGGACAGAGATGAACACTGAAGCTTTCTTT.

Only one count was recorded for this clone. The rearrangement links TRBV6-1 to TRBJ1-6, with D tentatively TRBD1 (5 bases). This CDR3 contains 14 residues. Trimming took off 3 bases at V and 8 bases at J, with 11 bases between the two ends. The germline V gene has CDR1 MNHNS and CDR2 SASEGT. The CDR3 DNA reads TGTGCCAGCAGTGAGCAGGGCAGGGATTCACCCCTCCACTTT. Amino acid sequence: CASSEQGRDSPLHF.

The J gene is TRBJ2-3, the V gene TRBV10-3, with D perhaps TRBD2 (7 bases). CDR3 size: 15 residues. Between the trimmed V and J ends, which lost 10 bases and 1 base, there was a span of 18 bases. From germline, CDR1 is ENHRY and CDR2 SYGVKD. The CDR3 reads CATGPDGGRTDTQYF. As DNA, the CDR3 is TGTGCCACCGGCCCCGACGGGGGGCGCACAGATACGCAGTATTTT.

The chain is built from TRBV7-2 and TRBJ1-1; the match to TRBD1 covers 9 bases. With V trimmed by 5 bases and J by 5 bases, 9 bases remained unmatched. CDR1 is SGHTA and CDR2 is FQGNSA in the germline V gene. CDR3 length: 15 residues. CDR3 sequence (DNA): TGTGCCAGCAGCGTCTACAGGGGGCTGAGGACTGAAGCTTTCTTT. It codes for CASSVYRGLRTEAFF.

This chain connects TRBV10-3 to TRBJ2-1, with 8 bases that match TRBD2. There are 16 residues in the CDR3. V shed 4 bases and J 7 bases; nucleotides not matched to a gene: 12. The germline CDR1 and CDR2 sequences are ENHRY and SYGVKD. The CDR3 DNA is TGTGCCATCAGTGGCTATAGCGGGGTAATTGGGAATGAGCAGTTCTTC. Protein product: CAISGYSGVIGNEQFF.

The V gene is TRBV5-1, the J gene TRBJ1-4; 8 bases align to TRBD1. The CDR3 is 15 amino acids. From germline, CDR1 is SGHRS and CDR2 YFSETQ. The J segment lost 4 bases and the V segment lost 0 bases, leaving 2 bases of the junction unmatched. The DNA of the CDR3 is TGCGCCAGCAGCTTGGTTGGACAGGGTAATGAAAAACTGTTTTTT. Encoded protein: CASSLVGQGNEKLFF.

The chain is built from TRBV25-1 and TRBJ2-3, with D perhaps TRBD2 (6 bases). The CDR3 extends over 18 amino acids. Germline loops: CDR1 MGHDK, CDR2 SYGVNS. V was cut by 3 bases and J by 5 bases, with 24 bases left in between. As DNA, the CDR3 is TGTGCCAGCAGTGAGCCCTCCCCGGGACTCTGGGGCGGAGATACGCAGTATTTT. Encoded protein: CASSEPSPGLWGGDTQYF.

This chain connects TRBV6-5 to TRBJ2-1, with D unresolved. The CDR3 is 16 amino acids. V was pared by 4 bases and J by 0 bases, with 13 bases between. Germline values: CDR1 MNHEY, CDR2 SVGAGI. DNA for the CDR3: TGTGCCAGCAGTTTGATTGTGAGTAGCTCCTACAATGAGCAGTTCTTC. Residues: CASSLIVSSSYNEQFF.

The rearrangement uses TRBV5-1 and TRBJ2-7; 8 bases map to TRBD1. Germline assignment: CDR1 SGHRS and CDR2 YFSETQ. The CDR3 covers 16 residues. V dropped 4 bases and J dropped 2; count of bases not matched to a gene: 11. The CDR3 DNA reads as TGCGCCAGCAGCCCGGAACCGGGACAGGTAACCTACGAGCAGTACTTC. It specifies CASSPEPGQVTYEQYF.

Regarding this clone: At one boundary the junction diverges from the germline segment, which might be a read error. This chain links TRBV19 with TRBJ2-1; 10 bases agree with TRBD2. Germline CDR1 LNHDA, CDR2 SQIVND (reference sequence). This CDR3 is 16 amino acids long. Here the CDR3 DNA reads TGTGCCAGTAGCATAGAGGTACTAGCGGGGTACAATGAGCAGTTCTTC. This encodes CASSIEVLAGYNEQFF.

The chain couples TRBV27 to TRBJ2-3; TRBD2 matches at 11 bases. Germline values: CDR1 MNHEY, CDR2 SMNVEV (reference sequence). The length of the CDR3 is 17 residues. The trim removed 4 bases at V and 7 bases at J, leaving 13 bases unmatched. The CDR3 loop is CASSSPIAGGEWYTQYF. The CDR3 DNA is TGTGCCAGCAGTTCCCCAATAGCGGGGGGGGAGTGGTATACGCAGTATTTT.

This chain joins TRBV27 and TRBJ2-3, with D perhaps matching TRBD2 (6 bases). The ends were cut back, 2 bases at V and 5 bases at J, with 14 bases in the middle. The CDR3 runs 15 residues. Germline-derived CDR1 and CDR2 are MNHEY and SMNVEV (reference sequence). CDR3 coding DNA: TGTGCCAGCAGTTTAAATGGTTGGCGGGGAGATACGCAGTATTTT. Its translation: CASSLNGWRGDTQYF.